This T cell receptor (beta chain) originates from a study of identical twins. cDNA carried unique molecular identifiers, and a universal primer site was added by template switching. TCRdb reprocessed the 5' RACE reads via MiXCR and lists one record per CDR3 protein. Of about 810,000 distinct CDR3 sequences listed, approximately 13% are singletons. Overall study results and limits: Cord blood beta clonotypes present at high abundance carried fewer insertions; no such pattern appeared in memory repertoires. Modeled out-of-frame TCR alpha sharing in monozygotic twins fell below observed levels.

In its sample, this clonotype was seen a few times. As yet, its antigen is unknown. J gave up 4 bases and V 4 bases, and 7 bases lay outside the gene matches. The CDR3 covers 15 residues. Germline-derived CDR1 and CDR2 are LGHDT and YNNKEL (reference sequence). Separately, the same data were catalogued under a study of yellow fever vaccine responses in identical twins. That investigation notes: Reported findings indicate that twins' vaccine T cell responses seemed partially convergent, partially personalized.

This clonotype was sampled from a woman between 18 and 29 years old in good health. The source material was PBMCs. This chain connects TRBV3-1 to TRBJ2-5; the match to TRBD1 covers 9 bases. Here the CDR3 DNA reads TGTGCCAGCAGCCCTACCGGGACAGGGAGAGAGACCCAGTACTTC. Translated: CASSPTGTGRETQYF.